The entry below gives a single T cell receptor beta chain sequence along with its context. The CDR3 sequence is 16 residues long. V gave up 5 bases and J gave up 0 bases, with 14 bases separating them. CDR1 MNHEY and CDR2 SMNVEV come from the germline V gene (reference sequence). The data stem from a study of blood T cell repertoires in COVID-19. TCRdb's table, derived via immunoSEQ multiplex PCR, lists solely in-frame clones and lacks some. The sample holds about 160,000 clones, 86% seen once. V and J are TRBV27 and TRBJ2-1; tentative D call: TRBD2 (5 bases). The receptor was derived from a man aged 50-60 years with active or convalescent COVID-19. Sequenced: peripheral blood. CDR3 bases: TGTGCCAGCAGTCGGGAACGGGGAAGCTCCTACAATGAGCAGTTCTTC. It translates to CASSRERGSSYNEQFF.